A selection of T cell receptor beta chains follows, all from one sample in a study of beta chain features in type 1 diabetes. Using immunoSEQ multiplex PCR, the repertoire was profiled, and TCRdb retains in-frame clones only, with some absent. The table has 300,000 or so clones, roughly 8.8% seen once; the top ten hold about 1%. The material sequenced was central memory CD4+ T cells from blood. These receptor sequences come from a man in his thirties or forties with type 1 diabetes. CDR3s include the opening cysteine and the closing phenylalanine or tryptophan. D genes are given only for firm matches. For some rows the clone size is stated as once, few or many, or as a class when expanded; others skip it.

j_call v_call clone_size d_call cdr3_nt cdr3_aa
TRBJ2-5 TRBV5-1 NA NA TGCGCCAGCAGCTTGGCGCCACCTCCCCAAGAGACCCAGTACTTC CASSLAPPPQETQYF
TRBJ2-3 TRBV14 many NA TGTGCCAGCAGCCTCTCCCCAGATACGCAGTATTTT CASSLSPDTQYF
TRBJ2-1 TRBV4-3 few TRBD1 TGCGCCAGCAGCCGAGCCGGGACAGGGGTTAATGAGCAGTTCTTC CASSRAGTGVNEQFF
TRBJ2-3 TRBV30 few NA TGTGCTGGAAAAGGGCCCCGGACTTTCGATACGCAGTATTTT CAGKGPRTFDTQYF
TRBJ2-7 TRBV18 few TRBD1 TGTGCCAGCTCACCACCGGGACAGAAATACGAGCAGTACTTC CASSPPGQKYEQYF
TRBJ2-7 TRBV7-9 many TRBD1 TGTGCCAGCAGCCCGAGGGGGCAGGGAGATAGAGACTACGAGCAGTACTTC CASSPRGQGDRDYEQYF
TRBJ1-3 TRBV7-9 NA NA TGTGCCAGCAAGGCAGCGAGGACTGGAAACACCATATATTTT CASKAARTGNTIYF
TRBJ2-3 TRBV5-5 NA NA TGTGCCAGCAGCAGGCAAGGCACAGATACGCAGTATTTT CASSRQGTDTQYF
TRBJ1-5 TRBV15 NA NA TGTGCCACCAGCAGAGGTGGAAGGGTTCAGCCCCAGCATTTT CATSRGGRVQPQHF
TRBJ2-5 TRBV9 NA TRBD2 TGTGCCAGCAGCGTAGCTACTAGCGGGGGGGTTCAAGAGACCCAGTACTTC CASSVATSGGVQETQYF
TRBJ2-2 TRBV29-1 few TRBD1 TGCAGCTACAAGAGGACAGGGGCCGGGGAGCTGTTTTTT CSYKRTGAGELFF
TRBJ1-2 TRBV4-3 few TRBD1 TGCGCCAGCAGCCAAGGTGCCCGGACAGGGAGAGGCTACACCTTC CASSQGARTGRGYTF
TRBJ2-2 TRBV19 NA TRBD1 TGTGCCAGCGAATCTAGGACAGGATCGTGGAGGGAGCTGTTTTTT CASESRTGSWRELFF
TRBJ2-1 TRBV7-2 NA TRBD1 TGTGCCAGCAGCGTGGACAGGGGGCCCTACAATGAGCAGTTCTTC CASSVDRGPYNEQFF
TRBJ2-1 TRBV28 many NA TGTGCCAGCAGCAATACCGACGGGAGGGGGCGCGGTGAGCAGTTCTTC CASSNTDGRGRGEQFF
TRBJ1-6 TRBV6-6 NA NA TGTGCCAGCAGTTACGGTGCAGGGAAGGGATCACCCCTCCACTTT CASSYGAGKGSPLHF
TRBJ1-5 TRBV15 few TRBD1 TGTGCCACCAGCAGAGGTGGACAGGTCCCCGGTCAGCCCCAGCATTTT CATSRGGQVPGQPQHF
TRBJ2-4 TRBV7-2 few NA TGTGCCAGCAGCTCTTTGGACGCAGCCAAAAACATTCAGTACTTC CASSSLDAAKNIQYF
TRBJ1-2 TRBV18 NA TRBD1 TGTGCCAGCTCACCGCGGGACAGGGGTGGCTACACCTTC CASSPRDRGGYTF
TRBJ1-2 TRBV4-3 NA TRBD1 TGCGCCAGCAGCCAAGAGAGAGGAGGACAGGGTCTCTATGGCTACACCTTC CASSQERGGQGLYGYTF
TRBJ1-4 TRBV7-9 few NA TGTGCCAGCAGCTTGCGGGAAGAAAAACTGTTTTTT CASSLREEKLFF
TRBJ2-3 TRBV5-1 NA TRBD2 TGCGCCAGCAGCTCGGAGCGGGGGGTCACAGATACGCAGTATTTT CASSSERGVTDTQYF
TRBJ2-3 TRBV7-9 few NA TGTGCCAGCAGCGCCGCGGGCGAAGATACGCAGTATTTT CASSAAGEDTQYF
TRBJ2-7 TRBV9 NA NA TGTGCCAGCAGCGTACGCTCCGAGGGGGAGCAGTACTTC CASSVRSEGEQYF